The text below deals with one TCR beta chain. The junction differs from germline at one of its ends, possibly a read error. The record originates from a study of regulatory T cells in long-lasting Graves disease. Across the whole study: Antithyroid drug use was under 3 months in newly diagnosed Graves' patients.

Library construction for TCR beta used iRepertoire HTBI primers and Arm-PCR of CDR3 regions. TCRdb re-called the multiplex PCR reads through MiXCR, storing one row per CDR3 protein. The sample has 620,000 or so distinct CDR3 sequences, 15% to 20% seen once. The time point here: newly diagnosed GD, antithyroid drugs for less than 3 months. Generation of the TCR library employed RNA extracted from PBMCs. The authors drew patients from an endocrinology department in Xi'an, China. The CDR3 contains 17 residues. CDR1 and CDR2 (germline): LNHDA, SQIVND (reference sequence). The same data also contributed to another study, on T cells in Graves' hyperthyroidism and ophthalmopathy. That report notes: In making diagnoses, clinical symptoms, serum thyroxine and TRAb, thyroid ultrasound and orbital computed tomography were all used. Most thyroid-expanded clonotypes above 0.001 were also found in blood.

The sample consisted of peripheral blood mononuclear cells (PBMCs), taken at new diagnosis, from a patient treated with antithyroid drugs. This TCR was recovered from a woman in her 30s with Graves disease. The chain employs TRBV19 and TRBJ2-3; the D gene could be TRBD1 or TRBD2 (5 bases each). The CDR3 sequence: CASSNRGTTLYTDTRYF. The DNA of the CDR3 is TGTGCCAGTAGTAACCGTGGGACCACCCTCTACACAGATACGCGGTATTTT. Based on the CDR3 plus reference TRBV19 and TRBJ2-3, the full variable domain is DGGITQSPKYLFRKEGQNVTLSCEQNLNHDAMYWYRQDPGQGLRLIYYSQIVNDFQKGDIAEGYSVSREKKESFPLTVTSAQKNPTAFYLCASSNRGTTLYTDTRYFGPGTRLTVL.